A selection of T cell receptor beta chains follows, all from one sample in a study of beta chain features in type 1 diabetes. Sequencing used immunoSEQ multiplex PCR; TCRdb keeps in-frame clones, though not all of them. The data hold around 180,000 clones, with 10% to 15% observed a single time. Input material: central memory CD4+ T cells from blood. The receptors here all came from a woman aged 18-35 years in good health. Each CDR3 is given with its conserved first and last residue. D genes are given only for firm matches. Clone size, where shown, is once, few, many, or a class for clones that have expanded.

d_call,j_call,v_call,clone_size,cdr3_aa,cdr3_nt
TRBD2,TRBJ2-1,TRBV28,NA,CASSPGLAYDEQFF,TGTGCCAGCAGCCCGGGACTAGCGTACGATGAGCAGTTCTTC
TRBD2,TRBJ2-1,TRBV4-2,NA,CASSRGLAGALDEQFF,TGTGCCAGCAGCCGGGGACTAGCGGGAGCGCTGGATGAGCAGTTCTTC
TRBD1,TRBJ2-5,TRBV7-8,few,CASSLVGRGQTQYF,TGTGCCAGCAGCTTAGTCGGCAGGGGGCAGACCCAGTACTTC
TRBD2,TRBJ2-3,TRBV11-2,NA,CASSLGTGGRTDTQYF,TGTGCCAGCAGCTTAGGCACGGGAGGACGCACAGATACGCAGTATTTT
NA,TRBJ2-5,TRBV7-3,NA,CASSPMAQETQYF,TGTGCCAGCAGCCCCATGGCTCAAGAGACCCAGTACTTC
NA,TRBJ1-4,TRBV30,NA,CAWSVGGAADEKLFF,TGTGCCTGGAGTGTTGGGGGGGCAGCAGATGAAAAACTGTTTTTT
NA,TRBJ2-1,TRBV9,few,CASSAEGGSYNEQFF,TGTGCCAGCAGCGCAGAAGGAGGCTCCTACAATGAGCAGTTCTTC
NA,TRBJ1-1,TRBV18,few,CASSPSGHANTEAFF,TGTGCCAGCTCACCTTCCGGACACGCGAACACTGAAGCTTTCTTT
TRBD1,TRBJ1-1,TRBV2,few,CASSSRGTGGTEAFF,TGTGCCAGCAGTTCTCGTGGGACAGGAGGGACTGAAGCTTTCTTT
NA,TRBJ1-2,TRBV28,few,CASIPTLPGGYTF,TGTGCCAGCATTCCGACCCTTCCAGGAGGCTACACCTTC